Given below is one T cell receptor (beta chain) in context. Its recognized antigen is unknown. Base qualities are not recorded, but no much larger clone differs from it by a single base. These data originate in a study of PD-L1 blockade in urothelial cancer (dated by TCRdb to 2016 to 2017). A note on the overall study: Therapy was started at some point between 2014 and 2016 for all patients, and atezolizumab 1,200 mg was administered intravenously every 3 weeks. Twenty-five of 29 patients were identified as males with urothelial cancer of bladder origin, and a prior smoking history was reported by 18 of 29 patients. Patients had an ECOG performance status of 0 or 1 and had received between 0 and 3 prior chemotherapy regimens. Blood samples were analyzed at two time points: 3 weeks after treatment start (second dose) and 6 weeks after treatment start. A median of about 140,000 T cells and roughly 80,000 unique TCRs was obtained from blood samples, and a median clonality of around 0.072 was observed. The study was an exploratory multi-omic analysis of somatic, immune and clinical correlates of response to PD-L1 blockade with atezolizumab in urothelial cancer. Pretreatment tumor samples, along with matched peripheral blood collected serially before and after atezolizumab treatment, underwent TCR sequencing. Durable clinical benefit meant progression-free survival longer than 6 months, and TCR features were also tested against progression-free and overall survival. In the same patients who had TCR sequencing, pretreatment tumors also underwent whole exome sequencing and RNA sequencing. Nine patients reached durable clinical benefit, while 15 to 25 patients did not. Pretreatment blood TCR-seq was available for fewer than 30 patients, at least one posttreatment blood collection was obtained for 24 patients, and tumor TCR-seq was available for 24 patients.

To estimate absolute template abundance from read counts, synthetic TCR analog templates were spiked into each PCR. The immunoSEQ assay was used to amplify TCRbeta CDR3 regions from genomic DNA with bias-controlled V and J gene primers. Sequencing of rearranged TCRbeta segments was done at approximately 20X coverage. Per the source publication's procedure: Clustering was used to correct sequencing errors, and CDR3s were annotated against IMGT to assign V, D and J genes. Out-of-frame and stop-codon sequences were excluded, and only productive TCRbeta rearrangements were used in downstream analyses. Clonality was computed as one minus Shannon entropy normalized by the log of the number of unique productive sequences. Fisher's exact test with Benjamini-Hochberg correction, using a cutoff of adjusted p below 0.01, was how clones that differed between time points or between blood and tumor were identified. Imported from immuneACCESS, the table was reduced by TCRdb to in-frame sequences with V and J called. These copies leave out some clones; in studies compared against another copy, an unresolved V gene accounts for under half, and the cause of the remainder is not known. V and J calls and clone size follow that table, whereas D and trimming were derived from the DNA. The sample table contains about 80,000 clones; only one count was recorded for around 81% of them. The ten largest clones represent 6.7% of the sample.

Summary of the overall study and its limitations: Because the sample size was small (n ≈ 31) and many of the analyses were exploratory, the results are meant to be hypothesis-generating. Improved progression-free and overall survival was associated with having pretreatment peripheral blood TCR clonality below the median. Patients with durable benefit showed greater expansion of tumor-associated TCR clones in peripheral blood 3 weeks after starting treatment (n of about 20, p = 0.022).

Trimming at the junction amounts to 2 bases on V and 8 bases on J, and the germline ends lie 9 bases apart. The germline V gene (reference sequence) specifies MNHNY as CDR1 and SVGAGI as CDR2. The CDR3, from cysteine to phenylalanine, totals 13 residues. The only DNA kept is the CDR3, 39 bases in frame from the first base. The time point tag for this specimen amounts to: pretreatment peripheral blood. A cohort of approximately 31 patients with locally advanced or metastatic urothelial carcinoma, treated at Memorial Sloan Kettering on a trial protocol, was included. Peripheral blood mononuclear cells were collected pretreatment and during treatment, with between 1 and 8 total time points per patient. The Qiagen DNeasy Blood extraction kit was used to purify genomic DNA from total PBMCs and tumor samples. Collected pretreatment and during treatment, PBMCs were isolated and stored as previously described.

The input for sequencing was PBMCs, taken around atezolizumab (anti-PD-L1) treatment. The sequence derives from a man aged 35 to 55 with urothelial cancer. The rearranged segments are TRBV6-6 and TRBJ1-4; no D gene is confidently identified. The CDR3 corresponds to CASSYRSGEKLFF. The DNA sequence is given as TGTGCCAGCAGTTACCGGTCGGGGGAAAAACTGTTTTTT.